The 7 T cell receptor beta chains reported below all come from one sample, sequenced in a study of blood T cell repertoires in COVID-19. Profiled with immunoSEQ multiplex PCR; TCRdb holds only in-frame clones, not every one. The sample has a few hundred thousand clones; approximately 89% are singletons. What was sequenced was peripheral blood. The source of these receptors is a woman between 25 and 40 years old who had recovered from COVID-19.

The chain has TRBV5-1 and TRBJ1-2; perhaps TRBD1 as D (6 bases). This CDR3 has 14 amino acids. CDR1 is SGHRS and CDR2 is YFSETQ in the germline V gene. V lost 4 bases, J lost 3 bases, and 13 bases lay in between. The CDR3 DNA is TGCGCCAGCAGCCCACAGGGTAATGACTATGGCTACACCTTC. Its protein is CASSPQGNDYGYTF.

The chain combines TRBV14 with TRBJ2-3; tentatively, D is TRBD1 (5 bases). The CDR3 totals 14 residues. Germline loops: CDR1 SGHDN, CDR2 FVKESK. The V end was cut by 4 bases, the J end by 4 bases, with 12 bases between. The CDR3, as DNA: TGTGCCAGCAGCCGGGCAGGGTGGGCAGATACGCAGTATTTT. This translates into CASSRAGWADTQYF.

The V and J genes are TRBV13 and TRBJ2-1; TRBD1 agrees at 9 bases. Germline-derived CDR1 and CDR2 are PRHDT and FYEKMQ (reference sequence). The junction had 4 bases not matched to a gene; V was cut back by 4 bases and J by 15 bases. This CDR3 region has 11 residues. The CDR3 here is CASSWGTGRFF. In DNA form, the CDR3 reads TGTGCCAGCAGCTGGGGGACAGGGAGGTTCTTC.

The V gene is TRBV19, the J gene TRBJ1-1; tentative D call: TRBD1 (6 bases). Germline CDR1 reads LNHDA; CDR2 reads SQIVND (reference sequence). Trimming took 4 bases from V and 4 from J, leaving 10 bases between them. This CDR3 comprises 13 residues. The CDR3 spells CASSKGGATEAFF. The CDR3 DNA sequence: TGTGCCAGTAGTAAGGGGGGGGCCACTGAAGCTTTCTTT.

This clone turned up a few times. The CDR3 loop is CASSGKGVPNNSPLHF. Here the CDR3 DNA reads TGTGCCAGCAGCGGGAAAGGGGTACCGAATAATTCACCCCTCCACTTT. The rearrangement links TRBV5-4 to TRBJ1-6, with D possibly TRBD1 on 5 matching bases. The length of the CDR3 is 16 residues. The V end was cut by 4 bases, the J end by 5 bases, with 16 bases between. CDR1 SGHNT and CDR2 YYREEE come from the germline V gene (reference sequence).

V usage is TRBV4-2 and J usage is TRBJ1-4, with 9 bases aligning to TRBD1. The CDR3 is 14 residues long. V shed 5 bases and J 16 bases; nucleotides not matched to a gene: 14. CDR1 is LGHNA, CDR2 YNFKEQ, per germline. The CDR3 region is CASSSGQGRPGQFF. CDR3 coding DNA: TGTGCCAGCAGCTCCGGACAGGGGCGCCCCGGGCAGTTTTTT.

The chain combines TRBV6-5 with TRBJ2-5; D might be TRBD2 (6 bases). CDR3 length: 13 residues. The V end lost 8 bases, the J end lost 5 bases, and 15 bases lay between the germline ends. From germline, CDR1 is MNHEY and CDR2 SVGAGI. CDR3 region: CASRFPGGETQYF. The CDR3 coding sequence is TGTGCCAGCCGATTCCCAGGAGGGGAGACCCAGTACTTC.